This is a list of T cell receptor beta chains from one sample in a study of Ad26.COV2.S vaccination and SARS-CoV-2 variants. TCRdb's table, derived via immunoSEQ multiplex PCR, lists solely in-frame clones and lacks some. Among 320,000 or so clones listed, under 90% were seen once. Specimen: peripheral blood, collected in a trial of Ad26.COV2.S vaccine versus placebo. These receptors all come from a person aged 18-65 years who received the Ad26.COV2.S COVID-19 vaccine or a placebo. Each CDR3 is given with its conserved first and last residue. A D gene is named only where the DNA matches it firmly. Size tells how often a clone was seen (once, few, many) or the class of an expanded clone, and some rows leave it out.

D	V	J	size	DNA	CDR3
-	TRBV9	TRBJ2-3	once	TGTGCCAGCAGCGTTGGAAGTAGCGGCACAGATACGCAGTATTTT	CASSVGSSGTDTQYF
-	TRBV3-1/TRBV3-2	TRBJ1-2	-	TGTGCCAGCAGCCTGGGACCCACCGGCTCTGGCTACACCTTC	CASSLGPTGSGYTF
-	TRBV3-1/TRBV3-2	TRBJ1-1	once	TGTGCCAGCAGCCAAGGACCGGGAGGGGCTTTCTTT	CASSQGPGGAFF
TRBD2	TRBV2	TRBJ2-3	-	TGTGCCAGCAGGAGAGGACTAGCGGGGGCCCTGAGCACAGATACGCAGTATTTT	CASRRGLAGALSTDTQYF
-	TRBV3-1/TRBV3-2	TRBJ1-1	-	TGTGCCAGCAGAGGGGGGGGAGGCACTGAAGCTTTCTTT	CASRGGGGTEAFF
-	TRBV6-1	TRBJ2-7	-	TGTGCCAGCAGTGAGTCACGTATTTACAACGAGCAGTACTTC	CASSESRIYNEQYF
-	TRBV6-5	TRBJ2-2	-	TGTGCCAGCAGACTAGTATCCGGGGAGCTGTTTTTT	CASRLVSGELFF
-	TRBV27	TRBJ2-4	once	TGTGCCAGCAGTTTTGACAGCTTAAACATTCAGTACTTC	CASSFDSLNIQYF
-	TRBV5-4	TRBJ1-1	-	TGTGCCAGCAGCTCCTCGGGGTCCGCTGAAGCTTTCTTT	CASSSSGSAEAFF
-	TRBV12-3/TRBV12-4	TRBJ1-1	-	TGTGCCAGCAGCTCACAGGGAAACACTGAAGCTTTCTTT	CASSSQGNTEAFF
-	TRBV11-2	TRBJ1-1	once	TGTGCCAGCAATCAGGGTGGTGAAGCTTTCTTT	CASNQGGEAFF
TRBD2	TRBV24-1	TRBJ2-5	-	TGTGCCACCAGTGAGGGTAGCGGGGTAGAGACCCAGTACTTC	CATSEGSGVETQYF